Sequencing of this TCR beta chain was carried out in a study of spatial heterogeneity in lung cancer. About the study: Every unique TCR and UMI combination, on average, appeared more than ten times in raw reads. Study conclusions and caveats: Follow-up blood showed ubiquitous expanded tumor TCRs less than blood at resection did.

The CDR3 is 16 residues long. Germline CDR1 and CDR2: MDHEN and SYDVKM. The junction had 8 bases not matched to a gene; V was cut back by 6 bases and J by 4 bases. As to time point: blood at routine non-recurrence follow-up after resection. Tumor, nontumor lung or frozen PBMC supplied whole RNA that was sequenced unsorted. TCRdb processed the 5' RACE reads anew with MiXCR; each CDR3 protein has one entry. The sample has about 16,000 distinct CDR3 sequences; around 5.9% are singletons. This clonotype appeared many times. The antigen is undetermined. The chain has TRBV28 and TRBJ2-3, with 12 bases matching TRBD1. This TCR was sampled from a male donor with early-stage non-small cell lung cancer. The input for sequencing was PBMCs, taken at follow-up. Here the CDR3 reads CASRSPGQGAPDTQYF. CDR3 DNA sequence: TGTGCCAGCAGGTCTCCGGGACAGGGGGCCCCAGATACGCAGTATTTT.